Below are 5 T cell receptor beta chains sequenced from a single sample in a study of shared clonotypes between healthy human individuals. The naive CD8 subset, CD45RO-negative cells positively selected for CCR7, excluded terminally differentiated effector memory CD45RA+ cells. TCRdb keeps only in-frame clones here, not all; method: immunoSEQ multiplex PCR. The sample shows about 2.2 million clones, 85% to 95% of them seen only once. The sequencing sample was made of naive CD8+ T cells from PBMCs. The source of these receptors is a man between 18 and 35 years old in good health. Some clones in this sample may be carry-over from other donors' samples.

The chain links TRBV7-9 to TRBJ2-7; TRBD1 agrees at 8 bases. This CDR3 has 14 amino acids. The V gene's germline CDR1 is SEHNR and CDR2 FQNEAQ (reference sequence). J gave up 5 bases and V 6 bases, and 9 bases lay outside the gene matches. CDR3 region: CASSQDRVSNEQYF. The CDR3 DNA follows: TGTGCCAGCAGTCAGGACAGGGTCTCGAACGAGCAGTACTTC.

The chain recombines TRBV7-8 with TRBJ1-2, with TRBD1 matching 7 bases. The germline CDR1 and CDR2 sequences are SGHVS and FQNEAQ. J was trimmed by 1 base and V by 4 bases; bases with no gene match: 9. This CDR3 region has 16 residues. The CDR3 bases are TGTGCCAGCAGCTCAGCCGGGACAGATTTTAACTATGGCTACACCTTC. Translation gives CASSSAGTDFNYGYTF.

V usage is TRBV7-3 and J usage is TRBJ2-6; TRBD1 is a possible D gene (5 bases). V dropped 5 bases and J dropped 0 bases, with 11 bases sitting between them. The CDR3 runs 16 residues. Per germline, CDR1 SGHTA and CDR2 FQGTGA. CDR3 in amino acids: CASSPLTVSGANVLTF. CDR3 bases: TGTGCCAGCAGCCCACTGACAGTCTCTGGGGCCAACGTCCTGACTTTC.

The chain links TRBV27 to TRBJ1-1; D is possibly TRBD1 (6 bases). CDR3 length equals 13 residues. Trimming removed 2 bases from V and 8 bases from J, with 12 bases in between. The germline CDR1 and CDR2 sequences are MNHEY and SMNVEV (reference sequence). CDR3 coding DNA: TGTGCCAGCAGTTTACCGAAGGGGGGGGAAGCTTTCTTT. Its protein is CASSLPKGGEAFF.

CDR3 sequence: CASSFRPGPEAFF. CDR3 bases: TGTGCCAGCAGCTTTAGACCGGGGCCTGAAGCTTTCTTT. The rearrangement links TRBV5-6 to TRBJ1-1; TRBD1 might be the D (5 bases). The CDR3 is made up of 13 amino acids. The ends were cut back, 2 bases at V and 6 bases at J, with 11 bases in the middle. Germline V gene sequence: CDR1 SGHDT, CDR2 YYEEEE. Full variable domain (missing parts from reference TRBV5-6 and TRBJ1-1): DAGVTQSPTHLIKTRGQQVTLRCSPKSGHDTVSWYQQALGQGPQFIFQYYEEEERQRGNFPDRFSGHQFPNYSSELNVNALLLGDSALYLCASSFRPGPEAFFGQGTRLTVV.